This TCR beta chain was identified in a study of shared clonotypes between healthy human individuals. Sequenced by immunoSEQ multiplex PCR; TCRdb stores in-frame clones only, minus some. The data show approximately 2,200,000 clones, with roughly 91% seen just once and about 1.5% held by the top ten. This clone occurred once. The naive CD8 subset, CD45RO-negative cells positively selected for CCR7, excluded terminally differentiated effector memory CD45RA+ cells. The CDR3 sequence is 16 residues long. Germline V CDR1 and CDR2: MNHEY, SMNVEV (reference sequence). Trimming removed 5 bases at V and 5 bases at J, with 22 bases between.

The rearrangement joins TRBV27 to TRBJ2-7; a possible D gene is TRBD1 (6 bases). The clonotype originates from a man younger than 35 in good health. Some clones in this sample may be carry-over from other donors' samples. Sequenced material: naive CD8+ T cells from PBMCs. CDR3 region: CASSPPGGRRGNEQYF. The CDR3 DNA is TGTGCCAGCAGTCCCCCTGGGGGCAGACGGGGCAACGAGCAGTACTTC.